A selection of T cell receptor beta chains follows, all from one sample in a study of shared clonotypes between healthy human individuals. TCRdb's table, derived via immunoSEQ multiplex PCR, lists solely in-frame clones and lacks some. This repertoire shows about 1 million clones, 65% to 75% found once; its top ten account for about 1.5%. Sequencing was done on a sample of memory CD4+ T cells sorted from blood. These receptor sequences come from a man between 18 and 35 years old in good health. The CDR3 runs from the conserved cysteine through the conserved F or W. Each record gives: D gene, J gene, clone size, V gene, CDR3 protein, CDR3 DNA. The D gene is left open where the match is weak. Where a row states a size, it is once, few, many or the class of an expanded clone; other rows omit it.

d_call: -; j_call: TRBJ1-3; clone_size: -; v_call: TRBV10-3; cdr3_aa: CAIMRGGSGNTIYF; cdr3_nt: TGTGCCATCATGAGAGGGGGCTCTGGAAACACCATATATTTT
d_call: -; j_call: TRBJ2-6; clone_size: -; v_call: TRBV7-9; cdr3_aa: CASSPSGKGANVLTF; cdr3_nt: TGTGCCAGCAGCCCGTCCGGCAAGGGGGCCAACGTCCTGACTTTC
d_call: -; j_call: TRBJ2-4; clone_size: -; v_call: TRBV10-1; cdr3_aa: CASSESRAGMNIQYF; cdr3_nt: TGCGCCAGCAGTGAGTCAAGGGCGGGGATGAACATTCAGTACTTC
d_call: -; j_call: TRBJ1-1; clone_size: -; v_call: TRBV7-2; cdr3_aa: CASSATQVVRGTEAFF; cdr3_nt: TGTGCCAGCAGCGCAACCCAGGTAGTTCGGGGGACTGAAGCTTTCTTT
d_call: -; j_call: TRBJ1-3; clone_size: -; v_call: TRBV25-1; cdr3_aa: CADFRDAGNTIYF; cdr3_nt: TGTGCAGACTTCCGGGACGCTGGAAACACCATATATTTT
d_call: -; j_call: TRBJ2-7; clone_size: few; v_call: TRBV10-3; cdr3_aa: CAASVQGFGEQYF; cdr3_nt: TGTGCCGCCAGCGTACAGGGTTTCGGCGAGCAGTACTTC
d_call: -; j_call: TRBJ2-2; clone_size: -; v_call: TRBV2; cdr3_aa: CASRTLFAGELFF; cdr3_nt: TGTGCCAGCAGAACCCTATTCGCCGGGGAGCTGTTTTTT
d_call: TRBD2; j_call: TRBJ2-1; clone_size: -; v_call: TRBV4-1; cdr3_aa: CASSPRLAGEEVSYNEQFF; cdr3_nt: TGCGCCAGCAGCCCTCGACTAGCGGGAGAGGAAGTCTCCTACAATGAGCAGTTCTTC
d_call: TRBD2; j_call: TRBJ2-1; clone_size: -; v_call: TRBV6-9; cdr3_aa: CASSSPGLAIFEQFF; cdr3_nt: TGTGCCAGCAGTTCACCGGGACTAGCAATATTTGAGCAGTTCTTC
d_call: -; j_call: TRBJ1-1; clone_size: -; v_call: TRBV5-1; cdr3_aa: CASSLWTSWGEAFF; cdr3_nt: TGCGCCAGCAGCTTGTGGACCTCGTGGGGTGAAGCTTTCTTT
d_call: -; j_call: TRBJ1-6; clone_size: -; v_call: TRBV14; cdr3_aa: CASSQDWYSPLHF; cdr3_nt: TGTGCCAGCAGCCAAGATTGGTATTCACCCCTCCACTTT
d_call: -; j_call: TRBJ2-5; clone_size: -; v_call: TRBV4-3; cdr3_aa: CASSQEYGSRETQYF; cdr3_nt: TGCGCCAGCAGCCAAGAATATGGGTCGAGGGAGACCCAGTACTTC
d_call: -; j_call: TRBJ2-3; clone_size: -; v_call: TRBV6-1; cdr3_aa: CASRARGTHTDTQYF; cdr3_nt: TGTGCCAGCCGAGCTAGAGGCACACACACAGATACGCAGTATTTT
d_call: TRBD1; j_call: TRBJ2-1; clone_size: once; v_call: TRBV6-5; cdr3_aa: CASSTRTGGNEQFF; cdr3_nt: TGTGCCAGCAGTACAAGGACAGGGGGCAATGAGCAGTTCTTC
d_call: -; j_call: TRBJ2-6; clone_size: -; v_call: TRBV5-1; cdr3_aa: CASSPDRANVLTF; cdr3_nt: TGCGCCAGCAGCCCGGACAGGGCCAACGTCCTGACTTTC
d_call: TRBD2; j_call: TRBJ2-3; clone_size: -; v_call: TRBV7-2; cdr3_aa: CASSPRGGSTDTQYF; cdr3_nt: TGTGCCAGCAGCCCCCGGGGCGGGAGTACAGATACGCAGTATTTT
d_call: TRBD2; j_call: TRBJ2-3; clone_size: -; v_call: TRBV6-5; cdr3_aa: CASYRGSPLDTQYF; cdr3_nt: TGTGCCAGTTACCGCGGGAGCCCACTGGATACGCAGTATTTT
d_call: -; j_call: TRBJ2-7; clone_size: -; v_call: TRBV21-1; cdr3_aa: CASSHPQRLYEQYF; cdr3_nt: TGTGCCAGCAGCCACCCCCAGCGGCTCTACGAGCAGTACTTC
d_call: TRBD2; j_call: TRBJ2-5; clone_size: -; v_call: TRBV19; cdr3_aa: CASSTLAGGHQETQYF; cdr3_nt: TGTGCCAGTAGTACCCTAGCGGGGGGCCACCAAGAGACCCAGTACTTC
d_call: -; j_call: TRBJ1-1; clone_size: many; v_call: TRBV29-1; cdr3_aa: CSVAGRLNTEAFF; cdr3_nt: TGCAGCGTTGCCGGACGGTTGAACACTGAAGCTTTCTTT
d_call: TRBD1; j_call: TRBJ2-5; clone_size: -; v_call: TRBV29-1; cdr3_aa: CSVGDRLSETQYF; cdr3_nt: TGCAGCGTTGGGGACAGGCTATCGGAGACCCAGTACTTC
d_call: -; j_call: TRBJ1-5; clone_size: few; v_call: TRBV2; cdr3_aa: CASNRLPNQPQHF; cdr3_nt: TGTGCCAGCAATCGCCTCCCGAATCAGCCCCAGCATTTT
d_call: -; j_call: TRBJ2-4; clone_size: few; v_call: TRBV27; cdr3_aa: CASSTTGLAKNIQYF; cdr3_nt: TGTGCCAGCAGTACTACAGGGTTAGCCAAAAACATTCAGTACTTC
d_call: TRBD1; j_call: TRBJ1-4; clone_size: -; v_call: TRBV14; cdr3_aa: CASSQGTGTENEKLFF; cdr3_nt: TGTGCCAGCAGCCAAGGGACCGGGACAGAGAATGAAAAACTGTTTTTT
d_call: -; j_call: TRBJ1-2; clone_size: -; v_call: TRBV5-6; cdr3_aa: CASSLSAYGYTF; cdr3_nt: TGTGCCAGCAGCTTGAGTGCCTATGGCTACACCTTC
d_call: TRBD1; j_call: TRBJ1-2; clone_size: -; v_call: TRBV9; cdr3_aa: CASSSRFLETGAYGYTF; cdr3_nt: TGTGCCAGCAGCTCCCGCTTTCTGGAAACAGGGGCCTATGGCTACACCTTC
d_call: -; j_call: TRBJ1-5; clone_size: -; v_call: TRBV28; cdr3_aa: CASSLSGGNQPQHF; cdr3_nt: TGTGCCAGCAGTTTATCTGGGGGCAATCAGCCCCAGCATTTT
d_call: TRBD1; j_call: TRBJ2-1; clone_size: -; v_call: TRBV29-1; cdr3_aa: CSVEDRRQGMYNEQFF; cdr3_nt: TGCAGCGTTGAAGATCGGAGACAGGGGATGTACAATGAGCAGTTCTTC
d_call: -; j_call: TRBJ1-5; clone_size: -; v_call: TRBV25-1; cdr3_aa: CASTRNRSNQPQHF; cdr3_nt: TGTGCCAGCACCCGAAACAGGAGCAATCAGCCCCAGCATTTT
d_call: -; j_call: TRBJ2-3; clone_size: -; v_call: TRBV18; cdr3_aa: CASSPSSLLDTQYF; cdr3_nt: TGTGCCAGCTCACCGTCATCCCTACTAGATACGCAGTATTTT
d_call: -; j_call: TRBJ1-3; clone_size: -; v_call: TRBV20-1; cdr3_aa: CSARGRDRWDF; cdr3_nt: TGCAGTGCTAGAGGCCGGGACCGCTGGGATTTT
d_call: -; j_call: TRBJ2-7; clone_size: once; v_call: TRBV6-1; cdr3_aa: CASTSQIGGLYEQYF; cdr3_nt: TGTGCCAGCACTTCCCAAATAGGGGGGCTCTACGAGCAGTACTTC
d_call: -; j_call: TRBJ1-5; clone_size: few; v_call: TRBV5-8; cdr3_aa: CASSAFKIQPQHF; cdr3_nt: TGTGCCAGCAGCGCTTTCAAAATTCAGCCCCAGCATTTT
d_call: -; j_call: TRBJ1-1; clone_size: -; v_call: TRBV5-1; cdr3_aa: CASSLEAGKGAFF; cdr3_nt: TGCGCCAGCAGCTTGGAGGCAGGGAAGGGGGCTTTCTTT
d_call: -; j_call: TRBJ1-1; clone_size: few; v_call: TRBV5-6; cdr3_aa: CASSEWGRLEGFTEAFF; cdr3_nt: TGTGCCAGCAGCGAATGGGGTAGGCTAGAGGGTTTTACTGAAGCTTTCTTT
d_call: -; j_call: TRBJ2-1; clone_size: -; v_call: TRBV7-9; cdr3_aa: CASSLVWNEQFF; cdr3_nt: TGTGCCAGCAGCTTAGTATGGAATGAGCAGTTCTTC
d_call: -; j_call: TRBJ1-2; clone_size: -; v_call: TRBV10-3; cdr3_aa: CAIDQDGNYGYTF; cdr3_nt: TGTGCCATCGACCAAGACGGTAACTATGGCTACACCTTC
d_call: -; j_call: TRBJ1-4; clone_size: -; v_call: TRBV19; cdr3_aa: CASGFRELNEKLFF; cdr3_nt: TGTGCCAGTGGGTTTCGGGAACTTAATGAAAAACTGTTTTTT
d_call: -; j_call: TRBJ1-3; clone_size: -; v_call: TRBV10-3; cdr3_aa: CAISGGGTLSGNTIYF; cdr3_nt: TGTGCCATCAGTGGGGGGGGTACACTCTCTGGAAACACCATATATTTT
d_call: -; j_call: TRBJ2-7; clone_size: -; v_call: TRBV11-2; cdr3_aa: CASSLGQWSSYEQYF; cdr3_nt: TGTGCCAGCAGCTTAGGGCAGTGGAGCTCCTACGAGCAGTACTTC
d_call: TRBD1; j_call: TRBJ2-1; clone_size: -; v_call: TRBV5-1; cdr3_aa: CASSLDTGTGDEQFF; cdr3_nt: TGCGCCAGCAGCTTGGATACCGGGACAGGGGATGAGCAGTTCTTC
d_call: -; j_call: TRBJ2-3; clone_size: -; v_call: TRBV7-6; cdr3_aa: CASSYQSEISTDTQYF; cdr3_nt: TGTGCCAGCAGCTACCAATCGGAGATTAGCACAGATACGCAGTATTTT
d_call: -; j_call: TRBJ1-2; clone_size: -; v_call: TRBV5-1; cdr3_aa: CASSDKGSYGYTF; cdr3_nt: TGCGCCAGCAGCGACAAAGGTAGCTATGGCTACACCTTC
d_call: -; j_call: TRBJ1-5; clone_size: -; v_call: TRBV6-5; cdr3_aa: CASSYQGNQPQHF; cdr3_nt: TGTGCCAGCAGTTACCAAGGCAATCAGCCCCAGCATTTT
d_call: -; j_call: TRBJ1-1; clone_size: few; v_call: TRBV29-1; cdr3_aa: CSVQRDQGTEAFF; cdr3_nt: TGCAGCGTCCAACGAGACCAGGGCACTGAAGCTTTCTTT
d_call: -; j_call: TRBJ1-4; clone_size: -; v_call: TRBV10-3; cdr3_aa: CAITAGGTEKLFF; cdr3_nt: TGTGCCATCACGGCAGGTGGTACGGAAAAACTGTTTTTT
d_call: -; j_call: TRBJ1-1; clone_size: -; v_call: TRBV7-2; cdr3_aa: CASAAGGWVTEAFF; cdr3_nt: TGTGCCAGCGCGGCCGGAGGGTGGGTCACTGAAGCTTTCTTT
d_call: TRBD2; j_call: TRBJ2-2; clone_size: -; v_call: TRBV14; cdr3_aa: CASRPSSSGSGELFF; cdr3_nt: TGTGCCAGCAGACCCTCTTCTAGCGGGTCCGGGGAGCTGTTTTTT
d_call: -; j_call: TRBJ2-1; clone_size: few; v_call: TRBV10-1; cdr3_aa: CASSEARDYNEQFF; cdr3_nt: TGCGCCAGCAGTGAGGCCAGGGACTACAATGAGCAGTTCTTC
d_call: TRBD1; j_call: TRBJ2-2; clone_size: -; v_call: TRBV18; cdr3_aa: CASSGQGANTGELFF; cdr3_nt: TGTGCCAGCTCAGGACAGGGGGCGAACACCGGGGAGCTGTTTTTT
d_call: TRBD2; j_call: TRBJ2-1; clone_size: -; v_call: TRBV11-2; cdr3_aa: CASSLQPLAGGYNEQFF; cdr3_nt: TGTGCCAGCAGCTTACAACCCCTAGCGGGGGGCTACAATGAGCAGTTCTTC
d_call: -; j_call: TRBJ2-1; clone_size: -; v_call: TRBV6-4; cdr3_aa: CASSDGNTYNEQFF; cdr3_nt: TGTGCCAGCAGTGACGGTAACACCTACAATGAGCAGTTCTTC